This entry is about one T cell receptor beta chain. The antigen is not known. Distinct nucleotide sequences in the sample also encode this CDR3. Sequencing used immunoSEQ multiplex PCR; TCRdb keeps in-frame clones, though not all of them. This sample yields around 82,000 clones, of which 88% are seen a single time; 0.4% to 0.6% belongs to the top ten. The data were obtained in a study of OX40 agonist ivuxolimab in advanced cancers. Whole-study context: With a range of roughly 20 to 80, age averaged approximately 64 years, and nearly 85% were male. Findings and limits, study-wide: Relative to CD4+ cells, CD8+ T cells on average had more expanded clones.

The CDR3 covers 18 residues. The germline CDR1 and CDR2 sequences are SGDLS and YYNGEE. Trimming left V 5 bases short and J 4 bases short, with 25 bases between. The J gene is TRBJ2-1, the V gene TRBV9; D is possibly TRBD1 or TRBD2 (7 bases each). The source material was CD4+ or CD8+ T cells sorted from blood, sampled in a trial of the OX40 agonist ivuxolimab. The TCR comes from an adult with an advanced solid tumor such as melanoma, head and neck, liver or kidney cancer. Here the CDR3 reads CASSSPYRGGGLYNEQFF. CDR3 bases: TGTGCCAGCAGTTCACCCTACAGGGGCGGGGGCCTTTACAATGAGCAGTTCTTC.